This T cell receptor beta chain came from a study of graft-versus-host responses after intestinal transplantation. Study at large: Recipients underwent multivisceral, liver-intestinal, or isolated intestinal transplants.

The method was immunoSEQ multiplex PCR; TCRdb's version includes in-frame clones alone and lacks a portion of them. Here the sample spans roughly 110,000 clones, about 91% being singletons. Trimming left V 4 bases short and J 7 bases short, with 20 bases between. This CDR3 has 16 amino acids. Germline CDR1 reads SNHLY; CDR2 reads FYNNEI. Study results and caveats: HvG clone declines early post-transplant were associated with peak circulating GvH levels.

Comments on this clone: The antigen remains unidentified.

This chain connects TRBV2 to TRBJ1-5, with D possibly TRBD1 on 6 matching bases. The source of this sequence is a human donor who was the organ donor for an intestinal transplant. Sequenced material: unstimulated CD4+ T cells sorted from spleen or lymph node cells, taken before transplant. CDR3 protein: CASSAQGLEGRQPQHF. The CDR3 DNA reads as TGTGCCAGCAGTGCCCAGGGGCTGGAGGGGCGACAGCCCCAGCATTTT.